These 24 T cell receptor beta chains were sequenced from one sample in a study of T cells in Graves' hyperthyroidism and ophthalmopathy. Amplified TCR beta CDR3 regions derived from RNA transcripts. RT-PCR in the first round (using the HTBI primer set) targeted the TCR CDR3. TCRdb ran MiXCR on the multiplex PCR reads and lists one entry per CDR3 protein. The sample contains hundreds of thousands of distinct CDR3 sequences, just under 45% of which appear only once. Material for sequencing was peripheral blood or thyroid tissue (not recorded which). The receptors come from an adult man with Graves' disease, either hyperthyroidism or ophthalmopathy (not recorded which).

As DNA, the CDR3 is TGTGCCACCAGCAGCTTGGAGGGGGCTCGTGGCTACACCTTC. Its protein is CATSSLEGARGYTF. V gene TRBV15 combines with J gene TRBJ1-2; TRBD1 matches at 7 bases. The germline V gene has CDR1 LNHNV and CDR2 YYDKDF (reference sequence). With V trimmed by 3 bases and J by 7 bases, 8 bases remained unmatched. The CDR3 loop spans 14 amino acids. Together with reference TRBV15 and TRBJ1-2, the CDR3 gives the full variable domain: DAMVIQNPRYQVTQFGKPVTLSCSQTLNHNVMYWYQQKSSQAPKLLFHYYDKDFNNEADTPDNFQSRRPNTSFCFLDIRSPGLGDTAMYLCATSSLEGARGYTFGSGTRLTVV.

The chain recombines TRBV6-6 with TRBJ2-2; D is undetermined. From germline, CDR1 is MNHNY and CDR2 SVGAGI (reference sequence). CDR3 length: 15 residues. V gave up 7 bases and J gave up 2 bases, with 14 bases separating them. CDR3 DNA sequence: TGTGCCAGCACCCTCGCGGAGCTCAACACCGGGGAGCTGTTTTTT. Translating it yields CASTLAELNTGELFF.

This clonotype was seen only a few times. V usage is TRBV2 and J usage is TRBJ2-5; 9 positions match TRBD2. J gave up 5 bases and V 1 base, and 5 bases lay outside the gene matches. This CDR3 is 15 amino acids long. Per the germline V gene, CDR1 is SNHLY and CDR2 is FYNNEI. CDR3 sequence: CASSEELAGSETQYF. The CDR3 DNA follows: TGTGCCAGCAGTGAAGAGCTAGCGGGGTCCGAGACCCAGTACTTC.

This clonotype has ten or more counts. This chain joins TRBV9 and TRBJ1-3, with D unclear. V shed 0 bases and J shed 0 bases, with 10 bases lying between them. The CDR3 consists of 16 residues. Germline assignment: CDR1 SGDLS and CDR2 YYNGEE. The DNA of the CDR3 is TGTGCCAGCAGCGTAGCTCCCAGCGTCTCTGGAAACACCATATATTTT. This codes for CASSVAPSVSGNTIYF.

This clonotype was recorded once. This rearrangement joins TRBV20-1 to TRBJ2-5; 7 nucleotides line up with TRBD1. V dropped 1 base and J dropped 0; count of bases not matched to a gene: 11. The CDR3 extends over 17 amino acids. Germline values: CDR1 DFQATT, CDR2 SNEGSKA (reference sequence). The CDR3 DNA sequence: TGCAGTGCTAGAGCGGGTGAAGCGGACAGGTACCAAGAGACCCAGTACTTC. It yields the protein CSARAGEADRYQETQYF.

This chain connects TRBV10-3 to TRBJ2-5; D is uncertain. The V gene lost 2 bases and the J gene lost 5 bases, with 9 bases spanning the gap. The CDR3 has 13 residues. CDR1 is ENHRY and CDR2 is SYGVKD in the germline V gene. The CDR3 here is CAISETGLETQYF. The CDR3 nucleotides are TGTGCCATCAGTGAGACGGGCCTTGAGACCCAGTACTTC.

The rearrangement joins TRBV7-9 to TRBJ1-4; D gene ambiguous. V was clipped by 1 base and J by 0 bases, with 9 bases between them. Germline values: CDR1 SEHNR, CDR2 FQNEAQ (reference sequence). The CDR3 is 16 residues long. CDR3 protein: CASSLGYGTTNEKLFF. The CDR3 nucleotides read TGTGCCAGCAGCTTAGGGTACGGGACAACTAATGAAAAACTGTTTTTT.

The rearrangement joins TRBV7-9 to TRBJ2-5; no clear D. V lost 5 bases and J lost 5, with 12 bases in between. The CDR3 contains 13 residues. CDR1 is SEHNR and CDR2 is FQNEAQ in the germline V gene (reference sequence). The CDR3 sequence is CASSRQLRETQYF. The CDR3 nucleotides read TGTGCCAGCAGCCGCCAACTTAGGGAGACCCAGTACTTC.

The rearrangement uses TRBV5-6 and TRBJ1-3, with unresolved D. The CDR3 extends over 13 amino acids. Germline V lookup: CDR1 SGHDT, CDR2 YYEEEE. V lost 2 bases and J 3 bases, leaving 6 bases between the germline ends. This CDR3 is CASSLRDGNTIYF. CDR3 sequence (DNA): TGTGCCAGCAGCTTAAGGGATGGAAACACCATATATTTT.

This chain connects TRBV7-9 to TRBJ2-7; D gene unclear. CDR3 length: 12 residues. Germline CDR1 SEHNR, CDR2 FQNEAQ (reference sequence). V lost 3 bases and J lost 6, with 9 bases in between. CDR3 amino acids: CASSFTVSEQYF. DNA of the CDR3: TGTGCCAGCAGCTTTACAGTAAGCGAGCAGTACTTC.

This clonotype was seen at least ten times. The chain uses TRBV2 and TRBJ1-2; D is perhaps TRBD1 (5 bases). The V end was cut by 0 bases, the J end by 5 bases, with 10 bases between. CDR1 is SNHLY and CDR2 is FYNNEI in the germline V gene. The CDR3 totals 14 residues. The CDR3 DNA reads as TGTGCCAGCAGTGAAGCTATCGGGGGGTATGGCTACACCTTC. Its translation: CASSEAIGGYGYTF. Looking up the rest from reference TRBV2 and TRBJ1-2 gives the full variable domain: EPEVTQTPSHQVTQMGQEVILRCVPISNHLYFYWYRQILGQKVEFLVSFYNNEISEKSEIFDDQFSVERPDGSNFTLKIRSTKLEDSAMYFCASSEAIGGYGYTFGSGTRLTVV.

The CDR3 protein is CAISERTGETQYF. DNA for the CDR3: TGTGCCATCAGTGAGCGGACGGGGGAGACCCAGTACTTC. The chain is built from TRBV10-3 and TRBJ2-5, with D tentatively TRBD2 (5 bases). V shed 2 bases and J shed 5 bases, with 9 bases lying between them. There are 13 residues in the CDR3. Germline V lookup: CDR1 ENHRY, CDR2 SYGVKD.

This clonotype was seen at least ten times. This chain uses TRBV20-1 with TRBJ1-5, with D tentatively TRBD1 (5 bases). The CDR3 runs to 13 residues. Trimming cost V 2 bases and J 5 bases, with 10 bases left between them. Germline loops: CDR1 DFQATT, CDR2 SNEGSKA (reference sequence). CDR3 bases: TGCAGTGCTAGACTGGACACCCATCAGCCCCAGCATTTT. Translation: CSARLDTHQPQHF.

V and J are TRBV7-8 and TRBJ1-5, with D unresolved. The CDR3 totals 15 residues. The ends were cut back, 5 bases at V and 5 bases at J, with 16 bases in the middle. CDR1 SGHVS and CDR2 FQNEAQ come from the germline V gene. CDR3 sequence: CASSQGNAPHQPQHF. The CDR3 nucleotides read TGTGCCAGCAGCCAAGGTAACGCACCACATCAGCCCCAGCATTTT.

Only one count was recorded for this clonotype. The V gene is TRBV7-9, the J gene TRBJ2-2; unclear D gene. The V and J ends lost 5 bases and 3 bases respectively, with 16 bases between them. This CDR3 contains 16 residues. The germline V gene encodes CDR1 SEHNR and CDR2 FQNEAQ (reference sequence). CDR3 residues: CASSRKASLDTGELFF. In DNA form, the CDR3 reads TGTGCCAGCAGCCGAAAAGCCAGCTTGGACACCGGGGAGCTGTTTTTT.

This clonotype was counted a few times. The chain is built from TRBV12-3 or TRBV12-4 and TRBJ2-7; weak D call: TRBD2 (6 bases). This CDR3 spans 13 amino acids. Trimming removed 5 bases from V and 7 bases from J, with 15 bases in between. CDR3 nucleotides: TGTGCCAGCAGTCGGGGGACCTCTGAGGAGCAGTACTTC. This sequence encodes CASSRGTSEEQYF.

The chain recombines TRBV7-9 with TRBJ1-2; TRBD1 matches at 11 bases. The germline CDR1 and CDR2 sequences are SEHNR and FQNEAQ (reference sequence). V lost 4 bases and J lost 8; bases outside the gene matches: 6. The CDR3 is 14 residues long. In DNA, the CDR3 is TGTGCCAGCAGCTCGATGGACAGGGGGCGAGGCTACACCTTC. Translated: CASSSMDRGRGYTF.

This clonotype was found once. V gene TRBV7-2 combines with J gene TRBJ2-5; TRBD2 aligns across 7 bases. Germline values: CDR1 SGHTA, CDR2 FQGNSA. Germline trimming cut 5 bases from V and 5 bases from J; bases unmatched to any gene: 17. The CDR3 runs to 17 residues. This chain's CDR3 is CASSETSTSAAYETQYF. The CDR3 DNA follows: TGTGCCAGCAGCGAAACTTCCACTAGCGCCGCCTACGAGACCCAGTACTTC.

The chain uses TRBV14 and TRBJ2-7; TRBD2 agrees at 9 bases. Germline V gene sequence: CDR1 SGHDN, CDR2 FVKESK. V gave up 1 base and J gave up 4 bases; unmatched junction bases: 5. The CDR3 sequence is 15 residues long. In DNA, the CDR3 is TGTGCCAGCAGCCAAGTTTTAGCGGGAGTGTACGAGCAGTACTTC. This encodes CASSQVLAGVYEQYF.

The chain combines TRBV2 with TRBJ1-2; D uncertain. The CDR3 loop spans 14 amino acids. V was cut by 6 bases and J by 4 bases, with 15 bases left in between. Germline lookup yields CDR1 SNHLY and CDR2 FYNNEI. The DNA of the CDR3 is TGTGCCAGCAGCCAAGAGACATTAGCCTATGGCTACACCTTC. Translation: CASSQETLAYGYTF.

This clonotype was seen only once. The rearrangement links TRBV7-4 to TRBJ1-2, with TRBD1 as a possible D gene (5 bases). Trimming removed 1 base from V and 2 bases from J, with 14 bases in between. Germline V lookup: CDR1 SGHVT, CDR2 SQSDAQ. The CDR3 is 16 amino acids. The CDR3 region has the DNA TGTGCCAGCAGCTTAGGCCCACCGACAGTCAACTATGGCTACACCTTC. Protein: CASSLGPPTVNYGYTF. Full variable domain (outside the CDR3, taken from reference TRBV7-4 and TRBJ1-2): GAGVSQSPRYKVAKRGRDVALRCDSISGHVTLYWYRQTLGQGSEVLTYSQSDAQRDKSGRPSGRFSAERPERSVSTLKIQRTEQGDSAVYLCASSLGPPTVNYGYTFGSGTRLTVV.

This clonotype was found many times. The rearrangement joins TRBV11-2 to TRBJ2-7; D is unresolved. Germline CDR1 and CDR2: SGHAT and FQNNGV. V dropped 6 bases and J dropped 0 bases, with 15 bases sitting between them. CDR3 length: 15 residues. CDR3 sequence (DNA): TGTGCCAGCAGTTACACGGCCAGTCTCTCCTACGAGCAGTACTTC. Translation: CASSYTASLSYEQYF.

The rearrangement joins TRBV7-9 to TRBJ2-7, with TRBD2 as a possible D gene (5 bases). The CDR3 is made up of 14 amino acids. Germline V CDR1 and CDR2: SEHNR, FQNEAQ (reference sequence). The V and J ends lost 1 base and 3 bases respectively, with 10 bases between them. CDR3 protein: CASSLVEGSYEQYF. The CDR3, as DNA: TGTGCCAGCAGCTTAGTTGAGGGCAGCTACGAGCAGTACTTC. The full variable domain, its missing parts supplied by reference TRBV7-9 and TRBJ2-7, is DTGVSQNPRHKITKRGQNVTFRCDPISEHNRLYWYRQTLGQGPEFLTYFQNEAQLEKSRLLSDRFSAERPKGSFSTLEIQRTEQGDSAMYLCASSLVEGSYEQYFGPGTRLTVT.

V is TRBV2 and J is TRBJ1-4; possibly TRBD1 for D (6 bases). Germline V gives CDR1 SNHLY, CDR2 FYNNEI. The CDR3 length is 16 residues. The V end lost 4 bases, the J end lost 7 bases, and 19 bases lay between the germline ends. CDR3 nucleotides: TGTGCCAGCAGTGCTACCCGGACAGCCGGGGGTGAAAAACTGTTTTTT. This sequence encodes CASSATRTAGGEKLFF.